This T cell receptor (beta chain) is drawn from a study of shared clonotypes between healthy human individuals. Background on the study: Contributing individuals were a couple of females and a few males aged 18 to 49. Three CD4 naive, three CD4 memory, two CD8 naive and one CD8 memory plate were used per donor. Study observations and caveats: In general, naive subsets displayed greater estimated richness than memory subsets did. Large depth notwithstanding, sorted-subset sequencing proved incomplete by rarefaction.

TCRdb's table, derived via immunoSEQ multiplex PCR, lists solely in-frame clones and lacks some. This sample carries 2 million to 2.5 million clones, 85% to 95% of them seen once, and the ten largest clones take about 0.36%. A note on this clone: Its antigen is still unknown.

V was clipped by 5 bases and J by 3 bases, with 10 bases between them. The germline gives CDR1 SGHVS, CDR2 FNYEAQ. The CDR3 runs to 14 residues. V gene TRBV7-6 combines with J gene TRBJ2-2; D possibly corresponds to TRBD1 (5 bases). This clonotype originated in a man aged 18 to 30 in good health. Some clones in this sample may be carry-over from other donors' samples. Sequencing was performed on naive CD4+ T cells from PBMCs. Described subset: CD45RA+ positively selected. DNA for the CDR3: TGTGCCAGCAGCCTCCCCAGGGACACCGGGGAGCTGTTTTTT. Translation: CASSLPRDTGELFF.